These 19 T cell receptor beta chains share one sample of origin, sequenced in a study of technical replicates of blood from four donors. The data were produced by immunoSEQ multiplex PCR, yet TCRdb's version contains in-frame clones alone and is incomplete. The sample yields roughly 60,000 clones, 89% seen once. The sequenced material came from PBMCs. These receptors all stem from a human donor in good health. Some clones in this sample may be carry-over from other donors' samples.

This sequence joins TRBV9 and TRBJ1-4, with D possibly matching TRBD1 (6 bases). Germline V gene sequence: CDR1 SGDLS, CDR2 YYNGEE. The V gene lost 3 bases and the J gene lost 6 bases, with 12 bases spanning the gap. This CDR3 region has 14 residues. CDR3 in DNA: TGTGCCAGCAGCGCGGGACATATGGATGAAAAACTGTTTTTT. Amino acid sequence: CASSAGHMDEKLFF.

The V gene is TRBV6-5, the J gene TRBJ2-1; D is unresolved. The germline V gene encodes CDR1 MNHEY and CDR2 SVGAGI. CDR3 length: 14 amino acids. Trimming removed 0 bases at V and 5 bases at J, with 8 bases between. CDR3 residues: CASSYSSIHNEQFF. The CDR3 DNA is TGTGCCAGCAGTTACTCGTCTATCCACAATGAGCAGTTCTTC.

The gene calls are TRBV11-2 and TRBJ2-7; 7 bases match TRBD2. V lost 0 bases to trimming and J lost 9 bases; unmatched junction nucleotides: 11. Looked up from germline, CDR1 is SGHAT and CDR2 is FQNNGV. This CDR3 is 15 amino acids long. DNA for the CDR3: TGTGCCAGCAGCTTAGATTGGGGCGGGAGTCACTGGCAGTACTTC. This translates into CASSLDWGGSHWQYF.

CDR3 nucleotide sequence: TGTGCCAGCAGCCAACCTAACCAGGGGACCGGGGAGCTGTTTTTT. Translated: CASSQPNQGTGELFF. The chain has TRBV4-2 and TRBJ2-2, with a tentative D call TRBD1 (6 bases). Germline V gene sequence: CDR1 LGHNA, CDR2 YNFKEQ. The V and J ends lost 2 bases and 5 bases respectively, with 12 bases between them. The CDR3 spans 15 residues.

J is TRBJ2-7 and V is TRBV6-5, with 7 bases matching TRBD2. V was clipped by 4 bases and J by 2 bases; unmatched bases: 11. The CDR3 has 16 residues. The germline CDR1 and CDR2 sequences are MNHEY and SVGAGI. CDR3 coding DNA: TGTGCCAGCAGTTGGCTGGGGGGGAGTTCACCCTACGAGCAGTACTTC. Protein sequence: CASSWLGGSSPYEQYF.

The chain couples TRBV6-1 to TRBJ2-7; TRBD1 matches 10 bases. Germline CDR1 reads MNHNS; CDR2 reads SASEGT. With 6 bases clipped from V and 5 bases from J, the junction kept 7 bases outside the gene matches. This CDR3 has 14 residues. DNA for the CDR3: TGTGCCAGCAGGGCCGGGACAGGGGCTGACGAGCAGTACTTC. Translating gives CASRAGTGADEQYF.

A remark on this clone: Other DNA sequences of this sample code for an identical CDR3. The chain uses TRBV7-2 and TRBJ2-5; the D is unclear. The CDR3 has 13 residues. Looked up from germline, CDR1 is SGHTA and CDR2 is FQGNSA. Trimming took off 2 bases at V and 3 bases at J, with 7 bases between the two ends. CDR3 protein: CASSLSREETQYF. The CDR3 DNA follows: TGTGCCAGCAGCTTAAGTCGGGAAGAGACCCAGTACTTC.

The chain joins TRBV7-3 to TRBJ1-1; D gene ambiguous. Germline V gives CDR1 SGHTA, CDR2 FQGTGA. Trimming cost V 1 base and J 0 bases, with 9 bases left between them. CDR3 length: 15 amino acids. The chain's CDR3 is CASSLNGEMNTEAFF. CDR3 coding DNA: TGTGCCAGCAGCTTAAACGGAGAGATGAACACTGAAGCTTTCTTT.

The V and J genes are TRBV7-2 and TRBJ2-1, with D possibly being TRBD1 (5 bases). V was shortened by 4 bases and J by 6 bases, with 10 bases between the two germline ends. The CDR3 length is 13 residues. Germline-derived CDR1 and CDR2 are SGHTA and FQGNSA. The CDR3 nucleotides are TGTGCCAGCAGCTCCAGGGTCGGCAATGAGCAGTTCTTC. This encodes CASSSRVGNEQFF.

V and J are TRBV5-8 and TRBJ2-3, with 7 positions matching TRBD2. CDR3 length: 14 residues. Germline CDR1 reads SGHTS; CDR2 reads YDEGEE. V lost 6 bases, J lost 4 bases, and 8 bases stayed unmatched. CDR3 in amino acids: CASNWGGNADTQYF. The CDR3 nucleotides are TGTGCCAGCAACTGGGGGGGAAACGCAGATACGCAGTATTTT.

The CDR3 coding sequence is TGTGCCTGGAGCCGTAGGAGGGGCCTCGCTGAGCAGTTCTTC. It is translated as CAWSRRRGLAEQFF. This chain links TRBV30 with TRBJ2-1, with D possibly TRBD2 on 6 matching bases. The V and J ends lost 3 bases and 9 bases respectively, with 18 bases between them. CDR1 is GTSNPN and CDR2 is SVGIG in the germline V gene (reference sequence). This CDR3 spans 14 amino acids.

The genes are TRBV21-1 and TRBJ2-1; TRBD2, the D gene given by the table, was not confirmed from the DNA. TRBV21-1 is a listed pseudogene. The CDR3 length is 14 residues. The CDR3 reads CASSKRRPGNEQFF. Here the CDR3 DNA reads TGTGCCAGCAGCAAAAGGCGACCGGGTAATGAGCAGTTCTTC.

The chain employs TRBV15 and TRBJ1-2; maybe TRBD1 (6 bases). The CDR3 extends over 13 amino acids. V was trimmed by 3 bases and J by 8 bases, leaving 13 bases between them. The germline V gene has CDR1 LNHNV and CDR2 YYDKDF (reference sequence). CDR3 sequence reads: CATSSQTGSGYTF. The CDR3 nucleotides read TGTGCCACCAGCAGCCAGACAGGTAGCGGCTACACCTTC.

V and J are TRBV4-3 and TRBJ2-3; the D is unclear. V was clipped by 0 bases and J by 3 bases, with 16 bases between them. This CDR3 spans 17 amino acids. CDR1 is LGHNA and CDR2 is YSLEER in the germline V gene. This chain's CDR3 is CASSQEIYGPHTDTQYF. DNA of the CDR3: TGCGCCAGCAGCCAAGAGATCTATGGGCCGCATACAGATACGCAGTATTTT.

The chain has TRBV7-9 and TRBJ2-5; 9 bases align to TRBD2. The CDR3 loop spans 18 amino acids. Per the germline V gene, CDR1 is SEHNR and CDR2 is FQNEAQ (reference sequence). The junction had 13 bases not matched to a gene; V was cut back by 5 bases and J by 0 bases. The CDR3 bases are TGTGCCAGCAGCCCAGGGACCCTACTAGCGGGTTACCAAGAGACCCAGTACTTC. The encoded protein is CASSPGTLLAGYQETQYF.

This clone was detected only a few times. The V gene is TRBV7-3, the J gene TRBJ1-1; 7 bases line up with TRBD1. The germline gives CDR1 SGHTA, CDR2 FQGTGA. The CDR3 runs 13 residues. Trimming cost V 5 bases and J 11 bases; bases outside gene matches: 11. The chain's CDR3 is CASSPIGGTEAFF. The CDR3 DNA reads TGTGCCAGCAGCCCCATCGGCGGGACAGAGGCTTTCTTT.

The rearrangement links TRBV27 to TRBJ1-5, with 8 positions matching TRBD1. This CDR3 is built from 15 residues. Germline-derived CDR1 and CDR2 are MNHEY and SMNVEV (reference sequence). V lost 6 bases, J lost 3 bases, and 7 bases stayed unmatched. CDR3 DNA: TGTGCCAGCAGCCTCCAGGGGGCTTACAATCAGCCCCAGCATTTT. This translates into CASSLQGAYNQPQHF.

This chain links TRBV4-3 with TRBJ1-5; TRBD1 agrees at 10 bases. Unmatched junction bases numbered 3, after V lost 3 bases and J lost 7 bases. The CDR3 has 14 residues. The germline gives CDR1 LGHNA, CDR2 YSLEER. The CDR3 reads CASSQTGGLQPQHF. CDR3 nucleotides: TGCGCCAGCAGCCAGACAGGGGGCCTGCAGCCCCAGCATTTT.

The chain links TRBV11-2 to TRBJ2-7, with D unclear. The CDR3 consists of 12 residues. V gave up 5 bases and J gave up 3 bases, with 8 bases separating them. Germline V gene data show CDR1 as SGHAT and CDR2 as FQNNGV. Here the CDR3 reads CASSHSFYEQYF. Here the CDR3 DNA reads TGTGCCAGCAGCCACTCCTTCTACGAGCAGTACTTC.